Below are 22 T cell receptor beta chains sequenced from a single sample in a study of blood T cell repertoires in COVID-19. Assay used: immunoSEQ multiplex PCR; TCRdb lists only in-frame clones, some missing. The data show 200,000 to 300,000 clones, 86% seen once. Sequencing input: PBMCs or T cells enriched from blood (not recorded which). The receptors were sampled from a woman aged 45-65 years who had recovered from COVID-19.

DNA of the CDR3: TGTGCCAGCAGCTCGCGACTAGCGGGGCATGAGCAGTACTTC. Amino acid sequence: CASSSRLAGHEQYF. The chain joins TRBV7-2 to TRBJ2-7; TRBD2 agrees at 11 bases. The length of the CDR3 is 14 residues. V was clipped by 4 bases and J by 7 bases; unmatched bases: 6. CDR1 is SGHTA and CDR2 is FQGNSA in the germline V gene.

The chain couples TRBV19 to TRBJ1-5, with 12 bases matching TRBD1. CDR3 size: 18 residues. The V gene's germline CDR1 is LNHDA and CDR2 SQIVND (reference sequence). J gave up 1 base and V 4 bases, and 8 bases lay outside the gene matches. The CDR3 DNA reads TGTGCCAGTAGTAGGGGACAGGGGGCGTCGGAAAGCAATCAGCCCCAGCATTTT. Translated: CASSRGQGASESNQPQHF.

The V gene is TRBV28, the J gene TRBJ1-3, with 7 bases identical to TRBD1. The V segment lost 3 bases and the J segment 5 bases; nucleotides outside the gene matches: 4. CDR1 and CDR2 (germline): MDHEN, SYDVKM. This CDR3 region has 14 residues. The chain's CDR3 is CASSLKGARNTIYF. CDR3 sequence (DNA): TGTGCCAGCAGTTTGAAGGGGGCTAGAAACACCATATATTTT.

The chain uses TRBV9 and TRBJ1-4, with 7 bases lining up with TRBD1. V was clipped by 3 bases and J by 7 bases; unmatched bases: 3. CDR3 size: 13 residues. Germline V gene data show CDR1 as SGDLS and CDR2 as YYNGEE. The CDR3 nucleotides are TGTGCCAGCAGCGACTACAGGGGTGAAAAACTGTTTTTT. Translating gives CASSDYRGEKLFF.

This clone was detected once. The chain recombines TRBV19 with TRBJ1-1, with TRBD1 as a possible D gene (6 bases). Germline CDR1 LNHDA, CDR2 SQIVND (reference sequence). The V end lost 5 bases, the J end lost 4 bases, and 17 bases lay between the germline ends. This CDR3 has 15 residues. CDR3: CASSPWGTPSTEAFF. For the CDR3, the DNA is TGTGCCAGTAGTCCATGGGGGACACCGTCCACTGAAGCTTTCTTT.

This chain's CDR3 is CASSLDQGLYGYTF. Written as DNA, the CDR3 is TGCGCCAGCAGCTTGGACCAGGGGCTCTATGGCTACACCTTC. The rearrangement links TRBV5-1 to TRBJ1-2; perhaps TRBD1 as D (6 bases). Germline V gene lookup returns CDR1 SGHRS and CDR2 YFSETQ. This CDR3 has 14 amino acids. Trimming took 0 bases from V and 4 from J, leaving 10 bases between them.

The chain uses TRBV7-6 and TRBJ2-1; 7 nucleotides match TRBD2. The CDR3 is 15 residues long. CDR1 and CDR2 from the germline V gene are SGHVS and FNYEAQ. The junction had 4 bases not matched to a gene; V was cut back by 1 base and J by 4 bases. Here the CDR3 reads CASSLDAGVYNEQFF. Here the CDR3 DNA reads TGTGCCAGCAGCTTAGATGCGGGGGTATACAATGAGCAGTTCTTC.

The chain recombines TRBV5-4 with TRBJ2-6, with 8 positions matching TRBD2. Per germline, CDR1 SGHNT and CDR2 YYREEE (reference sequence). This CDR3 spans 17 amino acids. With V trimmed by 3 bases and J by 0 bases, 5 bases remained unmatched. CDR3: CASSSFGGGSGANVLTF. The CDR3 coding sequence is TGTGCCAGCAGCTCCTTCGGGGGGGGCTCTGGGGCCAACGTCCTGACTTTC.

The chain links TRBV29-1 to TRBJ2-5, with D perhaps matching TRBD2 (5 bases). CDR3 length: 16 amino acids. V was shortened by 5 bases and J by 5 bases, with 24 bases between the two germline ends. Per germline, CDR1 SQVTM and CDR2 ANQGSEA. CDR3 residues: CSVPEGRDLAWETQYF. In DNA, the CDR3 is TGCAGCGTTCCAGAGGGTCGGGATTTGGCGTGGGAGACCCAGTACTTC. Drawing the rest from reference TRBV29-1 and TRBJ2-5, the complete variable domain is SAVISQKPSRDICQRGTSLTIQCQVDSQVTMMFWYRQQPGQSLTLIATANQGSEATYESGFVIDKFPISRPNLTFSTLTVSNMSPEDSSIYLCSVPEGRDLAWETQYFGPGTRLLVL.

This chain uses TRBV7-2 with TRBJ2-1; TRBD1 matches at 7 bases. CDR1 is SGHTA and CDR2 is FQGNSA in the germline V gene. CDR3 length: 16 residues. J lost 0 bases, V lost 0 bases, and 2 bases had no gene match. The DNA of the CDR3 is TGTGCCAGCAGCTTAGCACGGGACAGCTCCTACAATGAGCAGTTCTTC. It codes for CASSLARDSSYNEQFF.

This rearrangement joins TRBV30 to TRBJ1-1; D might be TRBD1 (6 bases). The CDR3 totals 14 residues. The ends were cut back, 1 base at V and 0 bases at J, with 9 bases in the middle. Germline V CDR1 and CDR2: GTSNPN, SVGIG (reference sequence). The CDR3 nucleotides read TGTGCCTGGAGTGCGGGACACCTGAACACTGAAGCTTTCTTT. Its translation: CAWSAGHLNTEAFF.

This chain connects TRBV19 to TRBJ2-3; the D gene is possibly TRBD1 (6 bases). The CDR3 loop spans 14 amino acids. Germline lookup yields CDR1 LNHDA and CDR2 SQIVND (reference sequence). Trimming removed 4 bases from V and 1 base from J, with 9 bases in between. The CDR3 protein is CASSTTGGTDTQYF. CDR3 DNA: TGTGCCAGTAGTACGACAGGAGGCACAGATACGCAGTATTTT.

This clone was detected only a few times. V usage is TRBV2 and J usage is TRBJ1-4; the match to TRBD1 covers 10 bases. Trimming took 5 bases from V and 3 from J; bases not matched to a gene: 3. The CDR3 is 15 amino acids. CDR1 is SNHLY and CDR2 is FYNNEI in the germline V gene. The CDR3, as DNA: TGTGCCAGCAGTCCAGGACAGGGGGCTAATGAAAAACTGTTTTTT. As protein: CASSPGQGANEKLFF.

V usage is TRBV28 and J usage is TRBJ2-3; the D gene is possibly TRBD2 (6 bases). Germline V CDR1 and CDR2: MDHEN, SYDVKM. The CDR3 runs to 14 residues. V lost 4 bases and J lost 8, with 16 bases in between. CDR3 DNA sequence: TGTGCCAGCAGTTCGGGACTCCCTTCGAGTACGCAGTATTTT. This translates into CASSSGLPSSTQYF.

The rearrangement joins TRBV9 to TRBJ1-1; TRBD1 might be the D (6 bases). There are 15 residues in the CDR3. CDR1 and CDR2 (germline): SGDLS, YYNGEE. Trimming stripped 3 bases from V and 3 bases from J, with 15 bases between. CDR3: CASSAHRVGDTEAFF. Here the CDR3 DNA reads TGTGCCAGCAGCGCCCACAGGGTGGGAGACACTGAAGCTTTCTTT.

The sample holds one count of this clone. The J gene is TRBJ2-2, the V gene TRBV6-5; the match to TRBD2 covers 9 bases. Germline loops: CDR1 MNHEY, CDR2 SVGAGI. J gave up 5 bases and V 6 bases, and 4 bases lay outside the gene matches. The CDR3 totals 14 residues. The CDR3 nucleotides read TGTGCCAGCAGGCGGGAGGGATGGACCGGGGAGCTGTTTTTT. Translating gives CASRREGWTGELFF.

V usage is TRBV19 and J usage is TRBJ1-4; D not resolved. This CDR3 region has 16 residues. Germline-derived CDR1 and CDR2 are LNHDA and SQIVND (reference sequence). V was pared by 1 base and J by 2 bases, with 11 bases between. In DNA, the CDR3 is TGTGCCAGTAGTATAGGGAGGGCTTGGACTAATGAAAAACTGTTTTTT. Its protein product is CASSIGRAWTNEKLFF.

The V and J genes are TRBV30 and TRBJ2-3; 11 bases align to TRBD2. The CDR3 consists of 15 residues. V was clipped by 4 bases and J by 1 base; unmatched bases: 4. The V gene's germline CDR1 is GTSNPN and CDR2 SVGIG (reference sequence). CDR3 sequence: CAWNIAGGGTDTQYF. DNA for the CDR3: TGTGCCTGGAATATAGCGGGAGGGGGCACAGATACGCAGTATTTT.

The chain couples TRBV28 to TRBJ1-6, with D tentatively TRBD1 (6 bases). Germline values: CDR1 MDHEN, CDR2 SYDVKM. There are 14 residues in the CDR3. Trimming took 6 bases from V and 8 from J, leaving 14 bases between them. Here the CDR3 reads CASSPTGIYSPLHF. CDR3 DNA sequence: TGTGCCAGCAGCCCCACAGGGATTTATTCACCCCTCCACTTT. The full variable domain, completed using reference TRBV28 and TRBJ1-6, is DVKVTQSSRYLVKRTGEKVFLECVQDMDHENMFWYRQDPGLGLRLIYFSYDVKMKEKGDIPEGYSVSREKKERFSLILESASTNQTSMYLCASSPTGIYSPLHFGNGTRLTVT.

The chain combines TRBV16 with TRBJ2-7; 10 nucleotides agree with TRBD2. The CDR3 sequence is 14 residues long. Per the germline V gene, CDR1 is KGHSY and CDR2 is FQNENV. V was pared by 5 bases and J by 2 bases, with 3 bases of the junction left unmatched. CDR3 sequence (DNA): TGTGCCAGCAGCGGGAGCGGGAGGGCCTACGAGCAGTACTTC. Amino acids: CASSGSGRAYEQYF.

V usage is TRBV28 and J usage is TRBJ2-4; 9 positions match TRBD1. Trimming at V came to 6 bases and at J to 9 bases, leaving 9 bases not matched to a gene. Looked up from germline, CDR1 is MDHEN and CDR2 is SYDVKM. CDR3 length: 14 amino acids. For the CDR3, the DNA is TGTGCCAGCAGCCTTCCGGGACAGGGATCCATTCAGTACTTC. Its protein is CASSLPGQGSIQYF.

This clone occurred once. V gene TRBV11-3 combines with J gene TRBJ1-1; D is undetermined. This CDR3 comprises 16 residues. V lost 0 bases to trimming and J lost 0 bases, with 11 bases between them. The germline CDR1 and CDR2 sequences are SGHNT and YENEEA. DNA for the CDR3: TGTGCCAGCAGCTTAGATCGCGGTTTAATGAACACTGAAGCTTTCTTT. Translation gives CASSLDRGLMNTEAFF.